These 17 T cell receptor beta chains share one sample of origin, sequenced in a study of shared T cell receptors in the human thymus. Some clones are missing from TCRdb's copy, which holds only in-frame ones; the method was immunoSEQ multiplex PCR. The sample yields about 660,000 clones, approximately 87% seen once. These data were also reused for a study on human thymus T cells.

Sequenced: thymocytes. Receptors originate from a boy younger than two with a congenital heart defect.

The rearrangement uses TRBV5-6 and TRBJ1-5; D remains ambiguous. V was trimmed by 5 bases and J by 1 base, leaving 13 bases between them. Germline CDR1 is SGHDT and CDR2 is YYEEEE. The CDR3 has 15 residues. CDR3 DNA sequence: TGTGCCAGCAGTCCCAGACCGGGGAGCAATCAGCCCCAGCATTTT. Translated: CASSPRPGSNQPQHF.

V is TRBV19 and J is TRBJ1-2; D not certain. Between the trimmed V and J ends, which lost 2 bases and 3 bases, there was a span of 16 bases. Germline values: CDR1 LNHDA, CDR2 SQIVND (reference sequence). The CDR3 loop spans 16 amino acids. DNA of the CDR3: TGTGCCAGTAGTATACCCCCTGGCAGGCCCTACTATGGCTACACCTTC. Translated, it gives CASSIPPGRPYYGYTF.

The rearrangement links TRBV28 to TRBJ2-4; D perhaps matches TRBD1 (6 bases). The CDR3 has 16 amino acids. Germline V CDR1 and CDR2: MDHEN, SYDVKM. Trimming pared 7 bases from V and 2 bases from J, leaving 18 bases between. CDR3 nucleotides: TGTGCCAGCACCCCCCAGGGGAGTGGGTCCAAAAACATTCAGTACTTC. Protein product: CASTPQGSGSKNIQYF. Full variable domain (outside the CDR3, taken from reference TRBV28 and TRBJ2-4): DVKVTQSSRYLVKRTGEKVFLECVQDMDHENMFWYRQDPGLGLRLIYFSYDVKMKEKGDIPEGYSVSREKKERFSLILESASTNQTSMYLCASTPQGSGSKNIQYFGAGTRLSVL.

The chain combines TRBV6-5 with TRBJ2-7, with TRBD2 identical over 8 bases. After removal of 5 bases from V and 7 bases from J, the junction contained 13 bases not matched to a gene. The germline CDR1 and CDR2 sequences are MNHEY and SVGAGI. The CDR3 loop spans 15 amino acids. Here the CDR3 DNA reads TGTGCCAGCAGTCGTCCGGGACTAGTAACGGGGGAGCAGTACTTC. This codes for CASSRPGLVTGEQYF.

The CDR3 loop is CASSQAGTSGLAKNIQYF. In DNA, the CDR3 is TGCGCCAGCAGCCAAGCCGGGACTAGCGGCTTAGCCAAAAACATTCAGTACTTC. This chain joins TRBV4-3 and TRBJ2-4; TRBD2 aligns across 11 bases. The V and J ends lost 1 base and 0 bases, in that order; junction bases with no gene match: 5. Per germline, CDR1 LGHNA and CDR2 YSLEER. The CDR3 consists of 18 residues.

In its sample, this clone was seen a few times. The V call is TRBV27, the J call TRBJ2-7; 12 bases map to TRBD2. This CDR3 comprises 17 residues. CDR1 is MNHEY, CDR2 SMNVEV, per germline (reference sequence). V lost 10 bases and J lost 0; bases outside the gene matches: 13. The CDR3 DNA reads TGTGCCACGAGGGACAGAGGACTAGCGGGACTCTCCTACGAGCAGTACTTC. It is translated as CATRDRGLAGLSYEQYF.

The chain couples TRBV7-3 to TRBJ2-7; 14 nucleotides match TRBD2. V lost 5 bases, J lost 0 bases, and 12 bases stayed unmatched. This CDR3 comprises 19 residues. From germline, CDR1 is SGHTA and CDR2 FQGTGA. The CDR3 loop is CASSTGTSGGSYSSYEQYF. The CDR3 DNA is TGTGCCAGCAGCACCGGGACTAGCGGGGGAAGCTACAGCTCCTACGAGCAGTACTTC.

In this sample, this clone turned up a few times. This chain uses TRBV7-2 with TRBJ2-5, with D possibly being TRBD2 (6 bases). Germline CDR1 SGHTA, CDR2 FQGNSA. V lost 5 bases, J lost 2 bases, and 21 bases lay in between. The CDR3 extends over 17 amino acids. CDR3 region: CASSLSFAGRVQETQYF. The CDR3 DNA reads TGTGCCAGCAGCCTATCCTTTGCGGGAAGGGTACAAGAGACCCAGTACTTC.

This clone was observed a few times. V usage is TRBV19 and J usage is TRBJ2-1, with TRBD2 matching 8 bases. Germline trimming cut 10 bases from V and 9 bases from J; bases unmatched to any gene: 11. The CDR3 sequence is 13 residues long. In germline, CDR1 is LNHDA, CDR2 SQIVND (reference sequence). This CDR3 is CATISGSFGEQFF. In nucleotides, the CDR3 is TGTGCCACCATCAGCGGGAGTTTCGGTGAGCAGTTCTTC. Full variable domain (missing parts from reference TRBV19 and TRBJ2-1): DGGITQSPKYLFRKEGQNVTLSCEQNLNHDAMYWYRQDPGQGLRLIYYSQIVNDFQKGDIAEGYSVSREKKESFPLTVTSAQKNPTAFYLCATISGSFGEQFFGPGTRLTVL.

The chain has TRBV4-3 and TRBJ2-3; possibly TRBD2 for D (7 bases). This CDR3 contains 21 residues. Germline V gene sequence: CDR1 LGHNA, CDR2 YSLEER. The V and J ends lost 0 bases and 2 bases respectively, with 27 bases between them. The CDR3 bases are TGCGCCAGCAGCCAAGATGGGGCAGGGGCCGAGGGAGGGAAACTCACAGATACGCAGTATTTT. Translating it yields CASSQDGAGAEGGKLTDTQYF.

The CDR3 spells CASSFRTSGRDEQFF. CDR3 sequence (DNA): TGTGCCAGCAGCTTCCGGACTAGCGGGAGGGATGAGCAGTTCTTC. The chain uses TRBV11-2 and TRBJ2-1, with 15 bases matching TRBD2. The V gene end was trimmed by 3 bases and the J gene end by 8 bases; junction bases not matched to a gene: 2. The CDR3 totals 15 residues. The germline V gene has CDR1 SGHAT and CDR2 FQNNGV.

This chain links TRBV9 with TRBJ2-7; possible D gene TRBD2, 5 bases. This CDR3 contains 14 residues. Germline V gives CDR1 SGDLS, CDR2 YYNGEE. V was pared by 0 bases and J by 3 bases, with 10 bases between. CDR3 amino acids: CASSVEAELYEQYF. Here the CDR3 DNA reads TGTGCCAGCAGCGTAGAAGCGGAGCTCTACGAGCAGTACTTC.

The chain has TRBV5-4 and TRBJ2-7, with 15 bases aligning to TRBD2. V lost 0 bases and J lost 6; bases outside the gene matches: 4. Germline CDR1 and CDR2: SGHNT and YYREEE (reference sequence). This CDR3 has 16 residues. CDR3 loop: CASSLGGLAGGAEQYF. DNA for the CDR3: TGTGCCAGCAGCTTGGGGGGACTAGCGGGAGGAGCCGAGCAGTACTTC.

This clone was picked up one time. The chain carries TRBV25-1 and TRBJ1-2; TRBD1 aligns across 10 bases. Germline CDR1 and CDR2: MGHDK and SYGVNS. The J segment lost 8 bases and the V segment lost 1 base, leaving 7 bases of the junction unmatched. The CDR3 is made up of 15 amino acids. CDR3: CASSESRQGASGYTF. DNA for the CDR3: TGTGCCAGCAGTGAATCAAGACAGGGGGCGTCCGGCTACACCTTC.

The rearrangement uses TRBV28 and TRBJ2-7; TRBD2 matches at 15 bases. This CDR3 has 16 residues. Germline CDR1 reads MDHEN; CDR2 reads SYDVKM. J lost 1 base, V lost 5 bases, and 3 bases had no gene match. The CDR3 loop reads CASSLGLAGGSYEQYF. CDR3 bases: TGTGCCAGCAGTCTTGGACTAGCGGGGGGGTCCTACGAGCAGTACTTC. The full variable domain, its missing parts supplied by reference TRBV28 and TRBJ2-7, is DVKVTQSSRYLVKRTGEKVFLECVQDMDHENMFWYRQDPGLGLRLIYFSYDVKMKEKGDIPEGYSVSREKKERFSLILESASTNQTSMYLCASSLGLAGGSYEQYFGPGTRLTVT.

V and J are TRBV7-3 and TRBJ2-6, with TRBD2 matching 11 bases. CDR3 length equals 19 residues. The germline gives CDR1 SGHTA, CDR2 FQGTGA. V was clipped by 0 bases and J by 3 bases; unmatched bases: 7. CDR3 sequence: CASSLTASGRNRGANVLTF. In DNA, the CDR3 is TGTGCCAGCAGCTTAACGGCTAGCGGGAGGAATCGTGGGGCCAACGTCCTGACTTTC.

The chain employs TRBV11-2 and TRBJ2-5; TRBD2 agrees at 9 bases. The germline gives CDR1 SGHAT, CDR2 FQNNGV. The V gene end was trimmed by 5 bases and the J gene end by 4 bases; junction bases not matched to a gene: 17. The CDR3 totals 18 residues. In DNA, the CDR3 is TGTGCCAGCAGCCCCGGCCGAACTATTAGCGGGAGAAGAGAGACCCAGTACTTC. Its protein is CASSPGRTISGRRETQYF.